The subject of this entry is one T cell receptor beta chain. It has no known antigen specificity. It has no much larger one-base neighbor in the sample; base qualities were not kept. A FACSAria II was used to sort memory CD4+ T cells, defined as single viable CD3+CD4+CD8-CD45RO+ cells. To determine CMV serostatus, a Roche Elecsys assay was used that detects serum IgG against CMV pp150, pp28, p38 and p52. Once the samples were thawed, total CD4+ T cells were enriched through positive selection using CD4 magnetic microbeads. The samples came from a separate study whose specific focus was interrogating the CD4+ T cell memory repertoire. Peripheral blood mononuclear cells were isolated and cryopreserved according to standard operating procedures, and serum was stored at -80 degrees C. The staining relied on CD3-PerCP (BW264/56), CD4-APC (RPA-T4), CD45RO-PE (UCHT1) and CD8-Pacific Orange (3B5) antibodies, and Sytox blue was used to exclude non-viable cells.

The data stem from a study of memory CD4+ T cells and cytomegalovirus serostatus (dated by TCRdb to the late 2010s). For context, the study as a whole: The cohort comprised 33 healthy Belgian adults, 9 CMV seropositive and some 24 CMV seronegative. The study sequenced CD4+ memory TCRbeta repertoires of a Belgian cohort with known cytomegalovirus serostatus to replicate a published TCR-based CMV serostatus classifier. Findings and caveats that apply to the study as a whole: Only CD4+CD45RO+ memory cells were sequenced, in contrast to the original study, in which naive and memory CD4+ and CD8+ populations were covered. Of under 200 previously reported CMV-associated TCRbeta sequences, 67 appeared in the CD4+ memory repertoires, each in one to five individuals. A median bootstrapped AUC of roughly 0.95 with a 95% CI of 0.76-1.00 was achieved on the Belgian cohort by the original-framework classifier. Results were interpreted as suggesting that the CMV-associated TCR signature is largely present in the CD4+ memory repertoire. For predicting CMV serostatus, the median bootstrapped AUC was approximately 0.95 using the original framework and approximately 0.91 using a US-trained random forest.

The Quick-DNA Microprep Kit was used to extract genomic DNA from the sorted cells. Amplification of TCRbeta DNA was done with the immunoSEQ hsTCRbeta kit, following the protocol from the manufacturer. TCRbeta libraries were sequenced on an Illumina MiSeq instrument. The authors' pipeline ran thus. Removing out-of-frame sequences left a few million distinct TCRbeta sequences, an average of about 70,000 per individual. Two values were used to score each individual: the count of fewer than 200 previously reported CMV-associated TCRbeta sequences and the total count of productive distinct TCRbeta sequences. A beta-binomial model was reimplemented in Python, and scikit-learn random forests with default parameters were trained on data from the US cohort. Classifier performance on the Belgian cohort was summarized as median AUC with percentile confidence intervals over 10,000 bootstrap iterations. The immuneACCESS repertoire file appears here via TCRdb, limited to in-frame rearrangements. These files lack a portion of the clones; in checked studies, under half of the deficit traces to unresolved V genes, and the cause of the others is not known. From that table come the V and J calls and clone size; the DNA was used to work out D and trimming. The sample table records under 50,000 clones; approximately 78% of these occur just once. Of the sample, approximately 0.85% falls within the top ten clones.

The specimen was memory CD4+ T cells from blood. This sequence was found in an adult in good health and CMV-seronegative.

This receptor has the CDR3 CASSSPGVDEQFF. In nucleotides, the sequence is TGTGCCAGCAGCTCGCCGGGGGTCGATGAGCAGTTCTTC. The chain was built from TRBV7-2 and TRBJ2-1, and possibly TRBD2, on 6 matching bases. V and J are truncated by 4 bases and 8 bases respectively, leaving an intervening sequence of 12 bases. The CDR3 numbers 13 residues from cysteine through phenylalanine. Only the CDR3 DNA is retained, 39 bases long and in frame from the first base. The CDR1 and CDR2 encoded by the germline V gene are SGHTA and FQGNSA.